Here is one T cell receptor (beta chain) with its context. This specimen belongs to a study of blood T cell repertoires in COVID-19. Sequenced by immunoSEQ multiplex PCR; TCRdb stores in-frame clones only, minus some. This repertoire shows roughly 15,000 clones, approximately 85% found once; its top ten account for around a third. V lost 3 bases and J lost 0, with 10 bases in between. CDR3 length: 15 amino acids. Germline V CDR1 and CDR2: KGHSH, LQKENI. V and J are TRBV18 and TRBJ2-3; possibly TRBD1 for D (5 bases). The receptor comes from a man aged 70-80 years in a cohort sampled during active COVID-19. Sequenced input: peripheral blood. The CDR3 coding sequence is TGTGCCAGCTCACCCGTGACAGCTAGCACAGATACGCAGTATTTT. This translates into CASSPVTASTDTQYF.